This TCR beta chain stems from a study of cytomegalovirus exposure and HLA in healthy donors. Study conclusions and caveats: High sensitivity and specificity were reportedly achieved when the classifier diagnosed cytomegalovirus status. Presence/absence analysis assumed near-uniform sequencing depth across donors. When analyzed later, a missense DCLRE1C variant was found to be linked to TCR beta V- and J-gene trimming.

Amplification used 60 Vbeta primers and 13 Jbeta primers. Only in-frame clones appear in the TCRdb table, and some are missing; sequencing was by immunoSEQ multiplex PCR. Counted here are about 60,000 clones, approximately 75% occurring once; the ten biggest clones make up 2.5% to 3.5%. Trimming removed 6 bases at V and 8 bases at J, with 16 bases between. The CDR3 is 14 amino acids. The V gene's germline CDR1 is MNHEY and CDR2 SVGAGI. To note about this clone: The target antigen is unknown.

The origin of this receptor is a woman between 35 and 50 years old in good health and CMV-seropositive. V and J are TRBV6-5 and TRBJ1-4; D not certain. The sequenced material came from PBMCs. The CDR3 spells CASSRRAGREKLFF. CDR3 in DNA: TGTGCCAGCAGCCGCCGGGCCGGGAGGGAAAAACTGTTTTTT.